The 16 T cell receptor beta chains below come from one sample, sequenced in a study of cytomegalovirus exposure and HLA in healthy donors (dated by TCRdb to about 2017). Receptor libraries were prepared by the immunoSEQ multiplex PCR assay. This immuneACCESS table, as held by TCRdb, lists in-frame sequences with V and J called but not all clones. Of the missing ones, under half trace to an unresolved V gene in checked studies; the others have no known cause. This sample holds 100,000 to 150,000 clones; around 85% were observed only once. The ten biggest clones cover 4.4% of the sample. Input material: PBMCs. Receptors originate from a man aged 18 to 30 in good health and CMV-seropositive.

The chain links TRBV9 to TRBJ2-3; D perhaps matches TRBD1 (5 bases). With 5 bases removed from V and 3 bases from J, the gap between germline ends came to 22 bases. Germline-derived CDR1 and CDR2 are SGDLS and YYNGEE. The CDR3 is 17 residues long. This CDR3 reads CASRAALGRLGTDTQYF. The CDR3 DNA is TGTGCCAGCAGGGCTGCGTTGGGGCGCCTTGGGACAGATACGCAGTATTTT.

The chain joins TRBV14 to TRBJ2-1; 8 nucleotides align to TRBD2. The CDR3 is 15 residues long. J was trimmed by 6 bases and V by 1 base; bases with no gene match: 5. Germline V lookup: CDR1 SGHDN, CDR2 FVKESK. CDR3 sequence: CASSQGAGLGNEQFF. For the CDR3, the DNA is TGTGCCAGCAGCCAAGGTGCGGGACTAGGCAATGAGCAGTTCTTC.

The rearrangement uses TRBV6-1 and TRBJ1-5; D is possibly TRBD1 (5 bases). The CDR3 contains 13 residues. Trimming left V 6 bases short and J 2 bases short, with 8 bases between. Germline loops: CDR1 MNHNS, CDR2 SASEGT. The DNA for the CDR3 is TGTGCCAGCAGAGGGGTGGGCAATCAGCCCCAGCATTTT. As protein: CASRGVGNQPQHF.

This chain links TRBV14 with TRBJ1-1; D is possibly TRBD1 (5 bases). The CDR3 length is 13 residues. Per germline, CDR1 SGHDN and CDR2 FVKESK. V was trimmed by 4 bases and J by 4 bases, leaving 10 bases between them. CDR3 protein: CASSRGRGTEAFF. The DNA for the CDR3 is TGTGCCAGCAGCCGGGGGAGGGGCACTGAAGCTTTCTTT.

This clone was seen just once. CDR3 in amino acids: CASSSGSVGEKLFF. CDR3 in DNA: TGTGCCAGCAGTTCAGGGTCCGTGGGGGAAAAACTGTTTTTT. The chain joins TRBV6-1 to TRBJ1-4; TRBD1 might be the D (5 bases). This CDR3 is 14 amino acids long. V was shortened by 5 bases and J by 8 bases, with 15 bases between the two germline ends. Germline CDR1 and CDR2: MNHNS and SASEGT.

This chain connects TRBV5-4 to TRBJ2-5, with a weak D call TRBD2 (5 bases). The CDR3 is made up of 14 amino acids. Germline CDR1 is SGHNT and CDR2 is YYREEE (reference sequence). V was shortened by 2 bases and J by 5 bases, with 13 bases between the two germline ends. In DNA form, the CDR3 reads TGTGCCAGCAGCTTACGGGGAACTGGGGAGACCCAGTACTTC. Its protein is CASSLRGTGETQYF.

The gene calls are TRBV2 and TRBJ2-3, with D perhaps TRBD1 (6 bases). The CDR3 spans 15 residues. V gave up 8 bases and J gave up 0 bases, with 15 bases separating them. CDR1 and CDR2 (germline): SNHLY, FYNNEI. The CDR3 loop is CASFGTRPSTDTQYF. CDR3 coding DNA: TGTGCCAGCTTCGGGACAAGACCTAGCACAGATACGCAGTATTTT.

J is TRBJ2-6 and V is TRBV11-2; D not certain. V was clipped by 4 bases and J by 0 bases, with 4 bases between them. CDR1 SGHAT and CDR2 FQNNGV come from the germline V gene. The CDR3 spans 14 residues. The CDR3 loop reads CASSSNSGANVLTF. Written as DNA, the CDR3 is TGTGCCAGCAGCTCCAACTCTGGGGCCAACGTCCTGACTTTC.

This clone was picked up one time. The gene calls are TRBV10-1 and TRBJ1-6, with D hard to call. Trimming took 8 bases from V and 5 from J, leaving 13 bases between them. CDR1 WNHNN and CDR2 SYGVQD come from the germline V gene (reference sequence). The CDR3 runs to 14 residues. This CDR3 reads CASEAGSDNSPLHF. DNA for the CDR3: TGCGCCAGCGAGGCGGGGTCAGATAATTCACCCCTCCACTTT.

V gene TRBV10-3 combines with J gene TRBJ2-1, with D perhaps TRBD2 (5 bases). Germline assignment: CDR1 ENHRY and CDR2 SYGVKD. This CDR3 contains 14 residues. The V end was cut by 7 bases, the J end by 3 bases, with 13 bases between. CDR3 nucleotides: TGTGCCATCAAAGGACTTAGAGACTACAATGAGCAGTTCTTC. It translates to CAIKGLRDYNEQFF.

The chain carries TRBV4-2 and TRBJ1-3; the D is unclear. The ends were cut back, 4 bases at V and 0 bases at J, with 10 bases in the middle. This CDR3 spans 15 amino acids. Germline values: CDR1 LGHNA, CDR2 YNFKEQ. CDR3 loop: CASSRSGDSGNTIYF. As DNA, the CDR3 is TGTGCCAGCAGCCGCAGCGGGGACTCTGGAAACACCATATATTTT.

The V gene is TRBV2, the J gene TRBJ2-7; D unclear. CDR1 is SNHLY and CDR2 is FYNNEI in the germline V gene. V was shortened by 2 bases and J by 0 bases, with 14 bases between the two germline ends. The CDR3 sequence is 16 residues long. CDR3 amino acids: CASSEIVQSSSYEQYF. The CDR3 nucleotides read TGTGCCAGCAGTGAAATTGTCCAATCGAGCTCCTACGAGCAGTACTTC.

CDR3 nucleotides: TGTGCCAGCAGCTTAGTAAGGAGCTCCTACGAGCAGTACTTC. Its translation is CASSLVRSSYEQYF. The V gene is TRBV7-2, the J gene TRBJ2-7; D is ambiguous. With 1 base removed from V and 0 bases from J, the gap between germline ends came to 7 bases. The CDR3 contains 14 residues. CDR1 and CDR2 (germline): SGHTA, FQGNSA.

This clone was seen only once. V and J are TRBV5-8 and TRBJ1-4; unclear D gene. Germline assignment: CDR1 SGHTS and CDR2 YDEGEE. The CDR3 has 17 amino acids. V was shortened by 2 bases and J by 1 base, with 15 bases between the two germline ends. CDR3: CASSLLYSGGTNEKLFF. Here the CDR3 DNA reads TGTGCCAGCAGCTTACTGTACAGCGGTGGAACTAATGAAAAACTGTTTTTT.

V gene TRBV6-1 combines with J gene TRBJ1-2; possible D gene TRBD1, 6 bases. CDR3 length equals 14 residues. The germline V and J ends were trimmed by 10 bases and 5 bases, with 20 bases remaining between them. CDR1 MNHNS and CDR2 SASEGT come from the germline V gene. CDR3 sequence reads: CATLGGAGFYGYTF. In nucleotides, the CDR3 is TGTGCCACTCTGGGGGGGGCGGGGTTTTATGGCTACACCTTC.

The V and J genes are TRBV5-6 and TRBJ2-1; tentatively, D is TRBD1 (6 bases). The CDR3 runs 16 residues. Trimming shortened V by 4 bases and J by 2 bases, and 16 bases separated the two germline ends. Germline V gives CDR1 SGHDT, CDR2 YYEEEE. CDR3 protein: CASSTGHLSTYNEQFF. CDR3 DNA sequence: TGTGCCAGCAGCACGGGACACCTTTCAACCTACAATGAGCAGTTCTTC.